The 27 T cell receptor beta chains listed next were all sequenced from one sample in a study of cytomegalovirus exposure and HLA in healthy donors. Amplification used 60 Vbeta primers and 13 Jbeta primers. Some clones are missing from TCRdb's copy, which holds only in-frame ones; the method was immunoSEQ multiplex PCR. Seen here are some 160,000 clones, 60% to 80% observed once, and the top ten hold approximately 2.5%. The sequenced material came from PBMCs. The receptors come from a man in his fifties or sixties in good health and CMV-seronegative.

The chain uses TRBV9 and TRBJ2-5, with a weak D call TRBD2 (6 bases). The J call may be wrong; the DNA end is better matched by TRBJ2-7. CDR3 length: 13 amino acids. CDR1 is SGDLS, CDR2 YYNGEE, per germline. This CDR3 is CASSRDSGYEQYF. The CDR3 DNA reads TGTGCCAGCAGCAGGGACTCAGGCTACGAGCAGTACTTC.

The J gene is TRBJ2-1, the V gene TRBV27; no definite D call. The V gene's germline CDR1 is MNHEY and CDR2 SMNVEV (reference sequence). Between the trimmed V and J ends, which lost 2 bases and 6 bases, there was a span of 5 bases. There are 12 residues in the CDR3. The CDR3 protein is CASSLAGNEQFF. CDR3 nucleotide sequence: TGTGCCAGCAGTTTAGCCGGCAATGAGCAGTTCTTC.

V usage is TRBV4-2 and J usage is TRBJ2-5; 7 positions match TRBD1. V shed 0 bases and J 4 bases; nucleotides not matched to a gene: 5. This CDR3 contains 15 residues. Germline V gene lookup returns CDR1 LGHNA and CDR2 YNFKEQ. This CDR3 reads CASSQDARGPETQYF. CDR3 in DNA: TGTGCCAGCAGCCAAGATGCGAGGGGGCCAGAGACCCAGTACTTC.

The CDR3 DNA reads TGCGCCAGCAGCTTGGTGGAGGGGACGGGGGAGACCCAGTACTTC. Encoded protein: CASSLVEGTGETQYF. The rearrangement joins TRBV5-1 to TRBJ2-5, with D possibly matching TRBD2 (6 bases). This CDR3 is 15 amino acids long. Per germline, CDR1 SGHRS and CDR2 YFSETQ. Trimming stripped 0 bases from V and 5 bases from J, with 14 bases between.

This clone was seen a single time. The V call is TRBV5-1, the J call TRBJ2-7; 11 bases are a match to TRBD2. Per germline, CDR1 SGHRS and CDR2 YFSETQ. This CDR3 has 15 residues. Losses at the gene ends were 1 base for V and 6 bases for J; bases not matched to a gene: 6. As DNA, the CDR3 is TGCGCCAGCAGCTTGCTGGGACTAGCGGACTGCGAGCAGTACTTC. Translation gives CASSLLGLADCEQYF. Full variable domain (remainder filled in from reference TRBV5-1 and TRBJ2-7): KAGVTQTPRYLIKTRGQQVTLSCSPISGHRSVSWYQQTPGQGLQFLFEYFSETQRNKGNFPGRFSGRQFSNSRSEMNVSTLELGDSALYLCASSLLGLADCEQYFGPGTRLTVT.

V gene TRBV7-9 combines with J gene TRBJ1-4; D possibly corresponds to TRBD1 (6 bases). The V end was cut by 7 bases, the J end by 4 bases, with 22 bases between. Germline CDR1 SEHNR, CDR2 FQNEAQ (reference sequence). The CDR3 is 17 amino acids. DNA of the CDR3: TGTGCCAGCATCGAAAACAGGCAGGGGACCGTTAATGAAAAACTGTTTTTT. It is translated as CASIENRQGTVNEKLFF.

This clone was seen just once. The chain couples TRBV5-4 to TRBJ2-3, with 7 nucleotides matching TRBD1. The V gene end was trimmed by 4 bases and the J gene end by 2 bases; junction bases not matched to a gene: 10. Looked up from germline, CDR1 is SGHNT and CDR2 is YYREEE (reference sequence). This CDR3 is 16 amino acids long. The CDR3 DNA sequence: TGTGCCAGCAGCCCAGGGGGAAATCGAGACACAGATACGCAGTATTTT. It encodes CASSPGGNRDTDTQYF.

V gene TRBV19 combines with J gene TRBJ2-3, with D unclear. The CDR3 contains 16 residues. V shed 1 base and J shed 0 bases, with 11 bases lying between them. Germline V gene data show CDR1 as LNHDA and CDR2 as SQIVND (reference sequence). CDR3 region: CASSIVRVTSTDTQYF. The CDR3 DNA is TGTGCCAGTAGTATAGTCCGGGTTACTAGCACAGATACGCAGTATTTT.

As concerns this clone: Other DNA sequences within the sample encode an identical CDR3. This chain joins TRBV6-1 and TRBJ2-2; 8 nucleotides agree with TRBD1. V shed 8 bases and J 7 bases; nucleotides not matched to a gene: 9. This CDR3 is built from 14 residues. The germline V gene encodes CDR1 MNHNS and CDR2 SASEGT. CDR3 DNA sequence: TGTGCCAGCTCGGTACAGGGGGTAATCGGGGAGCTGTTTTTT. Translation gives CASSVQGVIGELFF.

This clone has a handful of counts. The chain combines TRBV7-2 with TRBJ1-1; D is ambiguous. CDR1 SGHTA and CDR2 FQGNSA come from the germline V gene. The CDR3 loop spans 13 amino acids. V dropped 5 bases and J dropped 0 bases, with 7 bases sitting between them. CDR3 sequence reads: CASSPYMNTEAFF. As DNA, the CDR3 is TGTGCCAGCAGCCCTTACATGAACACTGAAGCTTTCTTT. The whole variable domain, remainder taken from reference TRBV7-2 and TRBJ1-1, is GAGVSQSPSNKVTEKGKDVELRCDPISGHTALYWYRQSLGQGLEFLIYFQGNSAPDKSGLPSDRFSAERTGGSVSTLTIQRTQQEDSAVYLCASSPYMNTEAFFGQGTRLTVV.

This chain links TRBV9 with TRBJ2-3; the match to TRBD1 covers 7 bases. This CDR3 has 18 residues. V lost 0 bases and J lost 4; bases outside the gene matches: 14. CDR1 is SGDLS and CDR2 is YYNGEE in the germline V gene. In DNA, the CDR3 is TGTGCCAGCAGCGTAGCCTTCGCTGGGGCAGGGGGAGCAGATACGCAGTATTTT. Encoded protein: CASSVAFAGAGGADTQYF.

The chain uses TRBV11-2 and TRBJ2-1; 7 nucleotides align to TRBD2. CDR1 is SGHAT and CDR2 is FQNNGV in the germline V gene. This CDR3 comprises 15 residues. The J segment lost 15 bases and the V segment lost 0 bases, leaving 14 bases of the junction unmatched. For the CDR3, the DNA is TGTGCCAGCAGCTTAGATTGGGACTATCGTCTCAGTCGGTTCTTC. Its protein is CASSLDWDYRLSRFF.

This clone was picked up a small number of times. The chain links TRBV6-1 to TRBJ2-7; D may be TRBD1 (6 bases). Germline assignment: CDR1 MNHNS and CDR2 SASEGT. V lost 6 bases and J 3 bases, leaving 12 bases between the germline ends. This CDR3 contains 13 residues. Written as DNA, the CDR3 is TGTGCCAGCAGCAGGACAGCTAGCTACGAGCAGTACTTC. This codes for CASSRTASYEQYF.

The rearrangement uses TRBV6-1 and TRBJ2-2; 14 nucleotides align to TRBD2. Per germline, CDR1 MNHNS and CDR2 SASEGT. J gave up 5 bases and V 3 bases, and 14 bases lay outside the gene matches. The CDR3 runs to 20 residues. The CDR3: CASSDPGTSGGTQGTGELFF. The CDR3 DNA is TGTGCCAGCAGTGACCCCGGGACTAGCGGGGGAACCCAGGGGACCGGGGAGCTGTTTTTT.

This clone was observed once. This chain joins TRBV5-1 and TRBJ2-7, with 14 bases matching TRBD2. The CDR3 loop spans 15 amino acids. Germline V gives CDR1 SGHRS, CDR2 YFSETQ. J was trimmed by 5 bases and V by 6 bases; bases with no gene match: 7. CDR3 DNA: TGCGCCAGCACGAGACTAGCGGGAGGGCCCCACGAGCAGTACTTC. Translation gives CASTRLAGGPHEQYF.

CDR3 residues: CASSPLAGNSPLHF. CDR3 DNA sequence: TGTGCCAGCAGCCCACTAGCCGGGAACTCACCCCTCCACTTT. J is TRBJ1-6 and V is TRBV5-4; D gene uncertain. V gave up 4 bases and J gave up 10 bases, with 15 bases separating them. CDR1 and CDR2 (germline): SGHNT, YYREEE (reference sequence). This CDR3 comprises 14 residues. Variable domain in full (rest from reference TRBV5-4 and TRBJ1-6): ETGVTQSPTHLIKTRGQQVTLRCSSQSGHNTVSWYQQALGQGPQFIFQYYREEENGRGNFPPRFSGLQFPNYSSELNVNALELDDSALYLCASSPLAGNSPLHFGNGTRLTVT.

This clone was observed a few times. The genes are TRBV6-5 and TRBJ1-5, with 10 bases aligning to TRBD1. Trimming at V came to 6 bases and at J to 11 bases, leaving 7 bases not matched to a gene. The CDR3 has 13 residues. Germline lookup yields CDR1 MNHEY and CDR2 SVGAGI. CDR3 protein: CASRGTGEIAQHF. The DNA for the CDR3 is TGTGCCAGCAGGGGGACAGGGGAAATTGCCCAGCATTTT.

This chain connects TRBV12-5 to TRBJ1-2; 9 bases map to TRBD1. V was pared by 0 bases and J by 3 bases, with 17 bases of the junction left unmatched. Per the germline V gene, CDR1 is LGHNT and CDR2 is FRNRAP. The CDR3 is 20 amino acids. CDR3 nucleotide sequence: TGTGCTAGTGGTTTGGTACTGTTTCCGAGGACAGGGGTGCAAGACTATGGCTACACCTTC. It specifies CASGLVLFPRTGVQDYGYTF.

Only one count was recorded for this clone. The rearrangement links TRBV6-5 to TRBJ1-1; TRBD1 aligns across 7 bases. Germline V gene data show CDR1 as MNHEY and CDR2 as SVGAGI. The length of the CDR3 is 14 residues. Losses at the gene ends were 5 bases for V and 1 base for J; bases not matched to a gene: 4. The CDR3 DNA reads TGTGCCAGCAGTCGACAGGGCCAGAACACTGAAGCTTTCTTT. It codes for CASSRQGQNTEAFF.

The chain employs TRBV10-3 and TRBJ2-3, with D possibly matching TRBD2 (6 bases). This CDR3 region has 16 residues. CDR1 is ENHRY, CDR2 SYGVKD, per germline. The V gene lost 2 bases and the J gene lost 8 bases, with 20 bases spanning the gap. The chain's CDR3 is CAISEISGEGGGTQYF. The DNA for the CDR3 is TGTGCCATCAGTGAGATTAGCGGAGAGGGTGGAGGTACGCAGTATTTT.

The sample holds a few counts of this clone. This chain uses TRBV19 with TRBJ2-5, with TRBD2 as a possible D gene (5 bases). Judging by the DNA end, TRBJ2-7 fits better; the J call may be wrong. From germline, CDR1 is LNHDA and CDR2 SQIVND (reference sequence). The CDR3 sequence is 17 residues long. DNA for the CDR3: TGTGCCAGTAGCCTGCGTGCTGAGGAGGTTCTCAACTACGAGCAGTACTTC. It is translated as CASSLRAEEVLNYEQYF.

Only a few counts were recorded for this clone. The chain uses TRBV4-1 and TRBJ2-7; TRBD1 matches at 8 bases. CDR3 length equals 16 residues. Germline V gene data show CDR1 as MGHRA and CDR2 as YSYEKL. The J segment lost 4 bases and the V segment lost 2 bases, leaving 10 bases of the junction unmatched. The CDR3 region is CASSQPRAGGRYEQYF. In DNA form, the CDR3 reads TGCGCCAGCAGCCAACCGCGGGCAGGGGGCAGGTACGAGCAGTACTTC.

The genes are TRBV7-3 and TRBJ2-1; TRBD1 matches 11 bases. Germline V gene sequence: CDR1 SGHTA, CDR2 FQGTGA. The CDR3 length is 15 residues. Trimming at V came to 5 bases and at J to 7 bases, leaving 7 bases not matched to a gene. The CDR3 DNA is TGTGCCAGCAGCATTTATGGGGACAGGGGGAATGAGCAGTTCTTC. It translates to CASSIYGDRGNEQFF. Complete variable domain (other parts from reference TRBV7-3 and TRBJ2-1): GAGVSQTPSNKVTEKGKYVELRCDPISGHTALYWYRQSLGQGPEFLIYFQGTGAADDSGLPNDRFFAVRPEGSVSTLKIQRTERGDSAVYLCASSIYGDRGNEQFFGPGTRLTVL.

The chain couples TRBV5-5 to TRBJ2-7; D is undetermined. The CDR3 is 13 amino acids. CDR1 is SGHKS and CDR2 is YYEKEE in the germline V gene (reference sequence). V lost 6 bases, J lost 3 bases, and 13 bases lay in between. CDR3 bases: TGTGCCAGCATTGGTAACTCCATCTACGAGCAGTACTTC. Protein sequence: CASIGNSIYEQYF.

This rearrangement joins TRBV6-1 to TRBJ2-7; the match to TRBD2 covers 10 bases. This CDR3 is 15 amino acids long. Germline loops: CDR1 MNHNS, CDR2 SASEGT. V was pared by 3 bases and J by 3 bases, with 5 bases of the junction left unmatched. Here the CDR3 DNA reads TGTGCCAGCAGTGAGGTGGGGACTAGCGTCTACGAGCAGTACTTC. Amino acid sequence: CASSEVGTSVYEQYF.

The chain carries TRBV10-3 and TRBJ2-1, with D uncertain. Germline lookup yields CDR1 ENHRY and CDR2 SYGVKD. V shed 2 bases and J shed 3 bases, with 8 bases lying between them. The CDR3 has 14 amino acids. In DNA, the CDR3 is TGTGCCATCAGTGAGACGGAGAACTACAATGAGCAGTTCTTC. It yields the protein CAISETENYNEQFF.

This clone has a handful of counts. The rearrangement joins TRBV27 to TRBJ1-5, with D perhaps matching TRBD1 (6 bases). CDR3 length equals 13 residues. Trimming removed 5 bases at V and 7 bases at J, with 12 bases between. The germline V gene has CDR1 MNHEY and CDR2 SMNVEV (reference sequence). CDR3 coding DNA: TGTGCCAGCAGTACACAGGGTAGGCAGCCCCAGCATTTT. It codes for CASSTQGRQPQHF.